This T cell receptor (beta chain) came from a study of T cell responses to AZD1222 COVID-19 vaccine. Study details: It was second doses at about 4 or about 12 weeks that were pooled. Study findings and constraints: An increase in Spike-specific TCR breadth and depth was observed after two AZD1222 doses. Donors were chiefly white British, with a greater number of females, and clonal diversity was perhaps underestimated. In the spike-specific TCR repertoire, nearly half reportedly target unmutated variant regions.

The CDR3 is made up of 16 amino acids. Germline CDR1 reads LNHDA; CDR2 reads SQIVND (reference sequence). Trimming took off 0 bases at V and 1 base at J, with 12 bases between the two ends. The protocol was immunoSEQ multiplex PCR, while the TCRdb copy is restricted to in-frame clones and leaves out a portion. Here the sample spans some 170,000 clones, approximately 90% being singletons. Notes on this clone: Antigen: not known.

The chain employs TRBV19 and TRBJ1-2, with D hard to call. This TCR derives from an adult in good health. The sequencing here drew on peripheral blood, taken on day 0 of AZD1222 vaccination. CDR3 nucleotides: TGTGCCAGTAGTATAGATACGGCAGAATATAACTATGGCTACACCTTC. Protein product: CASSIDTAEYNYGYTF.